Shown below are 28 T cell receptor beta chains from a single sample sequenced in a study of T cells in Graves' hyperthyroidism and ophthalmopathy. RNA transcripts gave rise to amplified TCR beta CDR3 regions. Primed by the HTBI set, a first-round RT-PCR was run on the TCR CDR3. TCRdb reprocessed the multiplex PCR reads with MiXCR, giving one entry per CDR3 protein. The table includes 600,000 to 650,000 distinct CDR3 sequences, 15% to 20% detected once. The sample comprised blood. The receptors here all came from a woman in her twenties or thirties with Graves' hyperthyroidism.

This clonotype was recorded a few times. This sequence joins TRBV19 and TRBJ2-1; a weak D match, TRBD1 (6 bases). V lost 6 bases and J 8 bases, leaving 23 bases between the germline ends. The CDR3 consists of 16 residues. From germline, CDR1 is LNHDA and CDR2 SQIVND (reference sequence). In DNA, the CDR3 is TGTGCCAGTAGCTACATAGGGGTTAGGGGGACGGATGAGCAGTTCTTC. Translating gives CASSYIGVRGTDEQFF.

This clonotype was seen many times. This rearrangement joins TRBV6-1 to TRBJ1-5, with D perhaps TRBD1 (6 bases). The CDR3 runs to 14 residues. V was pared by 4 bases and J by 7 bases, with 14 bases between. Germline lookup yields CDR1 MNHNS and CDR2 SASEGT. Here the CDR3 DNA reads TGTGCCAGCAGTGTGGGGGCAGGAAACCAGCCCCAGCATTTT. Amino acid sequence: CASSVGAGNQPQHF.

The chain is built from TRBV15 and TRBJ2-1; 10 nucleotides align to TRBD2. Germline-derived CDR1 and CDR2 are LNHNV and YYDKDF (reference sequence). V shed 3 bases and J 9 bases; nucleotides not matched to a gene: 11. CDR3 length equals 16 residues. CDR3 coding DNA: TGTGCCACCAGCAGCCCCGTGGTAGCGGGAGGTTTTGAGCAGTTCTTC. It is translated as CATSSPVVAGGFEQFF.

This clonotype was detected a few times. V usage is TRBV3-1 and J usage is TRBJ2-6; TRBD1 agrees at 12 bases. The V and J ends lost 2 bases and 3 bases, in that order; junction bases with no gene match: 8. Germline V gene sequence: CDR1 LGHDT, CDR2 YNNKEL (reference sequence). The CDR3 runs to 19 residues. CDR3 amino acids: CASSQRLGTGGFGANVLTF. The CDR3, as DNA: TGTGCCAGCAGCCAACGGCTAGGGACAGGGGGCTTTGGGGCCAACGTCCTGACTTTC. Combining the CDR3 with reference TRBV3-1 and TRBJ2-6 gives the whole variable domain DTAVSQTPKYLVTQMGNDKSIKCEQNLGHDTMYWYKQDSKKFLKIMFSYNNKELIINETVPNRFSPKSPDKAHLNLHINSLELGDSAVYFCASSQRLGTGGFGANVLTFGAGSRLTVL.

The genes are TRBV18 and TRBJ2-1; 7 bases are shared with TRBD2. CDR3 length equals 17 residues. V gave up 4 bases and J gave up 3 bases; unmatched junction bases: 12. The germline V gene encodes CDR1 KGHSH and CDR2 LQKENI. The CDR3 DNA reads as TGTGCCAGCTCACAGGAGGGACTAACCCCCTACTACAATGAGCAGTTCTTC. It is translated as CASSQEGLTPYYNEQFF.

CDR3 amino acids: CASRPTVRSYNEQFF. The CDR3 DNA is TGTGCCAGCAGACCAACCGTGCGTTCCTACAATGAGCAGTTCTTC. This sequence joins TRBV2 and TRBJ2-1; D remains unclear. V gave up 6 bases and J gave up 1 base, with 13 bases separating them. Germline V lookup: CDR1 SNHLY, CDR2 FYNNEI. This CDR3 has 15 residues. Together with reference TRBV2 and TRBJ2-1, the CDR3 gives the full variable domain: EPEVTQTPSHQVTQMGQEVILRCVPISNHLYFYWYRQILGQKVEFLVSFYNNEISEKSEIFDDQFSVERPDGSNFTLKIRSTKLEDSAMYFCASRPTVRSYNEQFFGPGTRLTVL.

This clonotype has a handful of counts. The chain couples TRBV5-1 to TRBJ1-2; tentatively, D is TRBD1 (5 bases). V gave up 1 base and J gave up 6 bases, with 13 bases separating them. The CDR3 loop spans 14 amino acids. Germline V gives CDR1 SGHRS, CDR2 YFSETQ. The CDR3: CASSLTTATDGYTF. As DNA, the CDR3 is TGCGCCAGCAGCTTGACGACAGCAACGGATGGCTACACCTTC.

This chain connects TRBV7-8 to TRBJ1-3; no definite D call. The ends were cut back, 1 base at V and 9 bases at J, with 16 bases in the middle. This CDR3 is built from 15 residues. Germline V gene lookup returns CDR1 SGHVS and CDR2 FQNEAQ. The chain's CDR3 is CASSLEAATSGTIYF. In DNA form, the CDR3 reads TGTGCCAGCAGCTTAGAGGCGGCGACAAGCGGCACCATATATTTT.

This clonotype was counted many times. The rearrangement links TRBV2 to TRBJ1-4, with TRBD1 identical over 10 bases. Trimming took 5 bases from V and 7 from J; bases not matched to a gene: 13. Looked up from germline, CDR1 is SNHLY and CDR2 is FYNNEI. The CDR3 loop spans 17 amino acids. As DNA, the CDR3 is TGTGCCAGCAGTAGACAGGGGGCGCATCTTCCGCGTGAAAAACTGTTTTTT. Translating it yields CASSRQGAHLPREKLFF.

The table lists this clonotype with a few counts. The CDR3 spells CASSLPGTYNEQFF. CDR3 coding DNA: TGCGCCAGCAGCCTACCCGGGACCTACAATGAGCAGTTCTTC. The chain couples TRBV4-1 to TRBJ2-1; TRBD2 is a possible D gene (5 bases). Germline CDR1 and CDR2: MGHRA and YSYEKL. This CDR3 has 14 amino acids. Between the trimmed V and J ends, which lost 4 bases and 2 bases, there was a span of 9 bases.

This clonotype has a count of ten or more. The chain has TRBV29-1 and TRBJ1-1; 7 bases are a match to TRBD1. Germline assignment: CDR1 SQVTM and CDR2 ANQGSEA. The CDR3 spans 15 residues. After removal of 6 bases from V and 6 bases from J, the junction contained 16 bases not matched to a gene. CDR3 loop: CSVPAGTAFWSEAFF. Written as DNA, the CDR3 is TGCAGCGTCCCAGCCGGGACAGCCTTTTGGTCTGAAGCTTTCTTT.

This clonotype showed up many times. The rearrangement joins TRBV30 to TRBJ1-2, with D hard to call. V was pared by 4 bases and J by 5 bases, with 11 bases between. CDR3 length: 12 amino acids. Germline lookup yields CDR1 GTSNPN and CDR2 SVGIG (reference sequence). CDR3 region: CAWTGGGYGYTF. The CDR3 DNA follows: TGTGCCTGGACCGGTGGAGGGTATGGCTACACCTTC.

This clonotype was seen many times. The chain employs TRBV2 and TRBJ1-1; unclear D gene. Germline V gene sequence: CDR1 SNHLY, CDR2 FYNNEI. The CDR3 covers 13 residues. V was clipped by 4 bases and J by 3 bases, with 9 bases between them. The chain's CDR3 is CASSVGIYTEAFF. The CDR3 nucleotides are TGTGCCAGCAGTGTGGGCATTTACACTGAAGCTTTCTTT.

In this sample, this clonotype turned up a few times. The chain is built from TRBV5-5 and TRBJ2-1; 8 nucleotides line up with TRBD2. From germline, CDR1 is SGHKS and CDR2 YYEKEE (reference sequence). Trimming at V came to 4 bases and at J to 4 bases, leaving 13 bases not matched to a gene. The CDR3 has 17 amino acids. The CDR3 here is CASSQDEREGRYNEQFF. The CDR3 coding sequence is TGTGCCAGCAGCCAAGACGAACGGGAGGGCCGGTACAATGAGCAGTTCTTC.

This clonotype was detected only a few times. J is TRBJ2-1 and V is TRBV9; D is uncertain. V was pared by 3 bases and J by 1 base, with 8 bases between. CDR1 and CDR2 from the germline V gene are SGDLS and YYNGEE. The CDR3 spans 14 residues. CDR3 DNA sequence: TGTGCCAGCAGCGCTAGTCGTTCCTACAATGAGCAGTTCTTC. Translation gives CASSASRSYNEQFF.

This clonotype was seen ten or more times. The rearrangement uses TRBV27 and TRBJ2-7; 8 bases map to TRBD2. V trimming: 6 bases; J trimming: 7 bases; junction bases outside the gene matches: 11. Per germline, CDR1 MNHEY and CDR2 SMNVEV (reference sequence). CDR3 length: 14 amino acids. CDR3 coding DNA: TGTGCCAGCAGCAGTAGCGGGGTCCTTCGGGAGCAGTACTTC. Encoded protein: CASSSSGVLREQYF.

The V gene is TRBV2, the J gene TRBJ2-3, with TRBD2 matching 10 bases. The V gene's germline CDR1 is SNHLY and CDR2 FYNNEI. The CDR3 has 17 amino acids. V trimming: 2 bases; J trimming: 0 bases; junction bases outside the gene matches: 5. CDR3 amino acids: CASSESGTSVSTDTQYF. CDR3 bases: TGTGCCAGCAGTGAATCCGGGACTAGCGTAAGCACAGATACGCAGTATTTT.

The V and J genes are TRBV12-3 or TRBV12-4 and TRBJ2-2; D is perhaps TRBD1 or TRBD2 (5 bases each). Deletions cut 4 bases from V and 5 bases from J, with 17 bases between. This CDR3 has 16 residues. The CDR3 reads CASSSSGAKGTGELFF. CDR3 coding DNA: TGTGCCAGCAGTTCCTCCGGGGCCAAGGGAACCGGGGAGCTGTTTTTT.

A remark on this clonotype: Its ends do not fully match the called genes, so a read error is possible. The rearrangement uses TRBV7-3 and TRBJ2-7; 7 bases map to TRBD2. Germline CDR1 reads SGHTA; CDR2 reads FQGTGA. The CDR3 has 16 residues. The CDR3 protein is CVSSPPTGNSGYEQYF. The DNA of the CDR3 is TGTGTCAGCAGCCCACCGACCGGGAATAGCGGGTACGAGCAGTACTTC. The complete variable domain, with remaining parts taken from reference TRBV7-3 and TRBJ2-7, reads GAGVSQTPSNKVTEKGKYVELRCDPISGHTALYWYRQSLGQGPEFLIYFQGTGAADDSGLPNDRFFAVRPEGSVSTLKIQRTERGDSAVYLCVSSPPTGNSGYEQYFGPGTRLTVT.

The chain combines TRBV29-1 with TRBJ1-1, with 7 bases matching TRBD1. The CDR3 extends over 15 amino acids. The junction had 10 bases not matched to a gene; V was cut back by 6 bases and J by 0 bases. Germline loops: CDR1 SQVTM, CDR2 ANQGSEA. The CDR3 nucleotides are TGCAGCGTCTCAGGGGGTTGGGGCATGAACACTGAAGCTTTCTTT. It codes for CSVSGGWGMNTEAFF. Full variable domain (outside the CDR3, taken from reference TRBV29-1 and TRBJ1-1): SAVISQKPSRDICQRGTSLTIQCQVDSQVTMMFWYRQQPGQSLTLIATANQGSEATYESGFVIDKFPISRPNLTFSTLTVSNMSPEDSSIYLCSVSGGWGMNTEAFFGQGTRLTVV.

In its sample, this clonotype was seen a few times. The CDR3 nucleotides are TGCGCCAGCAGCTTTAGCGGATACAGCACAGATACGCAGTATTTT. It translates to CASSFSGYSTDTQYF. The chain has TRBV5-1 and TRBJ2-3; a possible D gene is TRBD2 (6 bases). This CDR3 is 15 amino acids long. Germline CDR1 SGHRS, CDR2 YFSETQ. Trimming pared 2 bases from V and 0 bases from J, leaving 10 bases between.

This clonotype was seen repeatedly, ten times or more. The V and J genes are TRBV10-3 and TRBJ2-1, with D possibly matching TRBD2 (6 bases). Per the germline V gene, CDR1 is ENHRY and CDR2 is SYGVKD. Deletions cut 6 bases from V and 8 bases from J, with 17 bases between. The CDR3 loop spans 14 amino acids. CDR3 DNA: TGTGCCATCAGGACCGAGGGAGGTCAGGATGAGCAGTTCTTC. Translation: CAIRTEGGQDEQFF.

This clonotype was seen a few times. The rearrangement uses TRBV5-1 and TRBJ1-1; tentatively, D is TRBD1 (6 bases). Germline lookup yields CDR1 SGHRS and CDR2 YFSETQ. V lost 5 bases, J lost 3 bases, and 14 bases lay in between. The CDR3 runs to 14 residues. The CDR3 DNA is TGCGCCAGCAGGGGGGAGGGGGGTTACACTGAAGCTTTCTTT. It is translated as CASRGEGGYTEAFF.

The J gene is TRBJ1-4, the V gene TRBV27; D uncertain. The CDR3 is 15 residues long. Germline loops: CDR1 MNHEY, CDR2 SMNVEV (reference sequence). V lost 2 bases and J lost 4, with 11 bases in between. The DNA of the CDR3 is TGTGCCAGCAGTTTACTAGGATCCGATAATGAAAAACTGTTTTTT. It yields the protein CASSLLGSDNEKLFF.

This clonotype was observed a handful of times. The J gene is TRBJ2-2, the V gene TRBV5-1; 7 bases match TRBD2. Trimming took 4 bases from V and 7 from J; bases not matched to a gene: 10. The germline V gene has CDR1 SGHRS and CDR2 YFSETQ. CDR3 size: 15 residues. The DNA for the CDR3 is TGCGCCAGCAGCCCCAGGACTAGTTGGGGCGGGGAGCTGTTTTTT. Translation gives CASSPRTSWGGELFF.

This clonotype was found many times. The V gene is TRBV28, the J gene TRBJ1-5; D might be TRBD1 (5 bases). The CDR3 extends over 14 amino acids. CDR1 is MDHEN, CDR2 SYDVKM, per germline. V dropped 5 bases and J dropped 3 bases, with 11 bases sitting between them. CDR3 protein: CASSLRQLNQPQHF. Written as DNA, the CDR3 is TGTGCCAGCAGTCTACGACAGCTCAATCAGCCCCAGCATTTT.

This clonotype was detected only a few times. This chain joins TRBV7-6 and TRBJ2-7, with 8 nucleotides matching TRBD2. The CDR3 extends over 15 amino acids. CDR1 and CDR2 (germline): SGHVS, FNYEAQ. V shed 4 bases and J 3 bases; nucleotides not matched to a gene: 8. The CDR3 is CASSSERETSYEQYF. For the CDR3, the DNA is TGTGCCAGCAGCTCAGAGCGGGAGACCAGCTACGAGCAGTACTTC.

This chain links TRBV7-9 with TRBJ2-5; TRBD2 is a possible D gene (6 bases). Germline-derived CDR1 and CDR2 are SEHNR and FQNEAQ (reference sequence). V gave up 2 bases and J gave up 5 bases, with 21 bases separating them. The CDR3 loop spans 17 amino acids. The CDR3 sequence: CASSLSLGGPGGETQYF. The CDR3 coding sequence is TGTGCCAGCAGCTTATCGTTGGGCGGTCCTGGGGGGGAGACCCAGTACTTC.